Below, 20 T cell receptor beta chains from the same sample are listed, as sequenced in a study of CD8+CD57+ T cells in acquired aplastic anemia. The TCR beta profiling, which covered VDJ combination and CDR3 sequence, was carried out using genomic DNA as the template. TCRdb fed the reads into MiXCR, producing one record per CDR3 protein. The sample holds about 220,000 distinct CDR3 sequences, almost 35% seen once. The sequenced material came from sorted CD4+, CD8+, or CD8+CD57+ T cells (not recorded which) from PBMCs. Receptors were obtained from a human donor in good health, serving as a control.

This clonotype was seen many times. V and J are TRBV20-1 and TRBJ2-7; TRBD2 aligns across 8 bases. The CDR3 length is 16 residues. The germline V gene encodes CDR1 DFQATT and CDR2 SNEGSKA (reference sequence). The V segment lost 0 bases and the J segment 2 bases; nucleotides outside the gene matches: 9. The CDR3 here is CSARDAGGGKAYEQYF. The CDR3 region has the DNA TGCAGTGCTAGAGATGCCGGCGGGGGGAAGGCCTACGAGCAGTACTTC.

Regarding this clonotype: The junction departs from the called germline gene at one end, perhaps through a read error. The CDR3 sequence is CAGSQASPGGKTYEQYF. CDR3 sequence (DNA): TGCGCCGGCAGCCAAGCTTCGCCCGGGGGGAAAACCTACGAGCAGTACTTC. The chain is built from TRBV4-1 and TRBJ2-7, with TRBD2 identical over 7 bases. Germline-derived CDR1 and CDR2 are MGHRA and YSYEKL. This CDR3 is 17 amino acids long.

The chain links TRBV19 to TRBJ1-3; the D is unclear. V lost 3 bases and J lost 0, with 3 bases in between. CDR3 length: 13 residues. The germline V gene encodes CDR1 LNHDA and CDR2 SQIVND (reference sequence). The CDR3 DNA reads as TGTGCCAGTAGTATCGCCTCTGGAAACACCATATATTTT. Its protein is CASSIASGNTIYF.

There are many counts of this clonotype. V gene TRBV29-1 combines with J gene TRBJ2-1, with 8 bases lining up with TRBD2. V dropped 3 bases and J dropped 0; count of bases not matched to a gene: 1. The CDR3 sequence is 14 residues long. CDR1 and CDR2 from the germline V gene are SQVTM and ANQGSEA. CDR3 bases: TGCAGCGTTGACGGGACTAGCTCCTACAATGAGCAGTTCTTC. Residues: CSVDGTSSYNEQFF.

In this sample, this clonotype turned up many times. For the CDR3, the DNA is TGTGCCAGCAGCGTAACAGTCTCGGGTGAAGCTTTCTTT. Its protein product is CASSVTVSGEAFF. V and J are TRBV9 and TRBJ1-1; D is undetermined. V gave up 1 base and J gave up 7 bases, with 11 bases separating them. The germline gives CDR1 SGDLS, CDR2 YYNGEE. The CDR3 has 13 residues.

The rearrangement uses TRBV7-2 and TRBJ2-7, with D perhaps given as TRBD1 or TRBD2 (6 bases each). The J call may be faulty, since TRBJ2-5 better matches the DNA end. The CDR3 extends over 14 amino acids. Per germline, CDR1 SGHTA and CDR2 FQGNSA. The CDR3 region is CASSPDGGRETQYF. CDR3 nucleotides: TGTGCCAGCAGCCCTGACGGGGGCCGGGAGACCCAGTACTTC.

The V and J genes are TRBV7-9 and TRBJ2-5, with 7 bases matching TRBD1. Germline V gene data show CDR1 as SEHNR and CDR2 as FQNEAQ (reference sequence). V shed 8 bases, J shed 3 bases, and the junction held 3 bases outside the gene matches. The CDR3 length is 12 residues. CDR3 residues: CASQGDKETQYF. Here the CDR3 DNA reads TGTGCCAGCCAGGGGGACAAAGAGACCCAGTACTTC.

This clonotype has a count of ten or more. The chain employs TRBV7-9 and TRBJ2-7; 8 bases agree with TRBD1. Germline CDR1 is SEHNR and CDR2 is FQNEAQ (reference sequence). Trimming at V came to 1 base and at J to 7 bases, leaving 9 bases not matched to a gene. This CDR3 is built from 15 residues. For the CDR3, the DNA is TGTGCCAGCAGCTTAGGTATTCAGGGGGCGCGGGAGCAGTACTTC. Its translation is CASSLGIQGAREQYF.

The V and J genes are TRBV29-1 and TRBJ2-5, with unresolved D. CDR1 is SQVTM, CDR2 ANQGSEA, per germline. The CDR3 runs 13 residues. The ends were cut back, 2 bases at V and 0 bases at J, with 7 bases in the middle. The CDR3 nucleotides read TGCAGCGTTGAATCCAGGAACCAAGAGACCCAGTACTTC. Translation gives CSVESRNQETQYF. The full variable domain, its missing parts supplied by reference TRBV29-1 and TRBJ2-5, is SAVISQKPSRDICQRGTSLTIQCQVDSQVTMMFWYRQQPGQSLTLIATANQGSEATYESGFVIDKFPISRPNLTFSTLTVSNMSPEDSSIYLCSVESRNQETQYFGPGTRLLVL.

On this clonotype itself: A read error may be the cause here, since a much bigger clone is one base away. The chain employs TRBV9 and TRBJ2-3, with D hard to call. In germline, CDR1 is SGDLS, CDR2 YYNGEE. Trimming shortened V by 0 bases and J by 4 bases, and 6 bases separated the two germline ends. The CDR3 loop spans 13 amino acids. CDR3 amino acids: CASSVDIADTQYF. The CDR3 DNA sequence: TGTGCCAGCAGCGTAGATATCGCAGATACGCAGTATTTT.

This clonotype was recorded at least ten times. The rearrangement uses TRBV7-2 and TRBJ2-5; no reliable D call. Germline CDR1 is SGHTA and CDR2 is FQGNSA. Trimming removed 6 bases at V and 5 bases at J, with 19 bases between. The CDR3 sequence is 15 residues long. Here the CDR3 DNA reads TGTGCCAGCAGACGAAATACAATGGTAATTGAGACCCAGTACTTC. Amino acids: CASRRNTMVIETQYF. Combining the CDR3 with reference TRBV7-2 and TRBJ2-5 gives the whole variable domain GAGVSQSPSNKVTEKGKDVELRCDPISGHTALYWYRQSLGQGLEFLIYFQGNSAPDKSGLPSDRFSAERTGGSVSTLTIQRTQQEDSAVYLCASRRNTMVIETQYFGPGTRLLVL.

V and J are TRBV4-1 and TRBJ2-4, with TRBD2 matching over 12 bases. Unmatched junction bases numbered 11, after V lost 4 bases and J lost 7 bases. The CDR3 totals 17 residues. Germline CDR1 and CDR2: MGHRA and YSYEKL. DNA of the CDR3: TGCGCCAGCAGCCTAGGCCTAGCGGGGGGGCAATGGAACATTCAGTACTTC. It encodes CASSLGLAGGQWNIQYF.

The chain recombines TRBV7-2 with TRBJ1-1; the D gene is possibly TRBD1 (5 bases). With 6 bases removed from V and 1 base from J, the gap between germline ends came to 18 bases. Germline V gene lookup returns CDR1 SGHTA and CDR2 FQGNSA. The CDR3 contains 16 residues. The DNA for the CDR3 is TGTGCCAGCAGTGGGACTAGCGGGGGAGCGAACACTGAAGCTTTCTTT. It yields the protein CASSGTSGGANTEAFF.

This clonotype was seen only a few times. CDR3 amino acids: CSARFGGNYGYTF. CDR3 sequence (DNA): TGCAGTGCTAGGTTCGGCGGGAACTATGGCTACACCTTC. The V call is TRBV20-1, the J call TRBJ1-2; D is unclear. V lost 3 bases and J 2 bases, leaving 10 bases between the germline ends. The CDR3 is made up of 13 amino acids. In germline, CDR1 is DFQATT, CDR2 SNEGSKA (reference sequence).

This clonotype was observed at least ten times. The chain joins TRBV19 to TRBJ1-5, with a weak D call TRBD1 (5 bases). In germline, CDR1 is LNHDA, CDR2 SQIVND (reference sequence). V was shortened by 7 bases and J by 1 base, with 23 bases between the two germline ends. This CDR3 contains 18 residues. In DNA, the CDR3 is TGTGCCAGTACAATGGCAGGGTGGCGAGAAAGGAGCAATCAGCCCCAGCATTTT. Translation gives CASTMAGWRERSNQPQHF.

The rearrangement joins TRBV27 to TRBJ2-1, with 8 bases matching TRBD1. V was clipped by 5 bases and J by 1 base; unmatched bases: 7. CDR1 and CDR2 from the germline V gene are MNHEY and SMNVEV (reference sequence). This CDR3 region has 16 residues. The CDR3 sequence: CASSTIGTGSYNEQFF. CDR3 in DNA: TGTGCCAGCAGTACAATCGGGACAGGATCCTACAATGAGCAGTTCTTC.

This clonotype was seen many times. This chain joins TRBV20-1 and TRBJ2-1; 10 bases map to TRBD2. Per germline, CDR1 DFQATT and CDR2 SNEGSKA (reference sequence). The CDR3 totals 15 residues. Trimming cost V 3 bases and J 4 bases; bases outside gene matches: 6. The CDR3 sequence is CSASSPSGRYNEQFF. In DNA, the CDR3 is TGCAGTGCTAGTTCCCCTAGCGGGAGATACAATGAGCAGTTCTTC.

At least ten counts were recorded for this clonotype. The chain links TRBV2 to TRBJ1-2; possible D gene TRBD1, 5 bases. Per germline, CDR1 SNHLY and CDR2 FYNNEI. V was pared by 5 bases and J by 0 bases, with 19 bases between. This CDR3 contains 17 residues. The CDR3 region has the DNA TGTGCCAGCAGTCAAGAAAAGAACAGGCTAGCTAACTATGGCTACACCTTC. Its translation: CASSQEKNRLANYGYTF.

This clonotype appeared many times. The DNA for the CDR3 is TGCGCCAGCACGTACGGGACAGGGACGGATGGCTACACCTTC. This translates into CASTYGTGTDGYTF. The gene calls are TRBV5-1 and TRBJ1-2, with TRBD1 matching 9 bases. J gave up 6 bases and V 6 bases, and 9 bases lay outside the gene matches. From germline, CDR1 is SGHRS and CDR2 YFSETQ. The CDR3 is 14 amino acids.

This clonotype was detected ten times or more. V usage is TRBV29-1 and J usage is TRBJ2-2, with a weak D call TRBD2 (6 bases). Trimming cost V 5 bases and J 7 bases, with 20 bases left between them. Germline assignment: CDR1 SQVTM and CDR2 ANQGSEA. This CDR3 has 15 residues. The CDR3 coding sequence is TGCAGCGTTAACCCCGCCCGGGGGTCCGACGGGGAGCTGTTTTTT. Encoded protein: CSVNPARGSDGELFF.